This entry lists 18 T cell receptor beta chains sequenced from one sample in a study of OX40 agonist ivuxolimab in advanced cancers. The repertoire was sequenced with immunoSEQ multiplex PCR; TCRdb's copy has only in-frame clones and lacks some. The sample comprises 82,000 or so clones, about nine tenths of which are singletons, and around 0.7% rests with the top ten. The material sequenced was CD4+ or CD8+ T cells sorted from blood, taken in a trial of the OX40 agonist ivuxolimab. These receptors all stem from an adult with an advanced solid tumor such as melanoma, head and neck, liver or kidney cancer.

This clone was counted a single time. V gene TRBV30 combines with J gene TRBJ1-5; 7 bases agree with TRBD1. Losses at the gene ends were 3 bases for V and 3 bases for J; bases not matched to a gene: 8. This CDR3 spans 15 amino acids. The germline V gene has CDR1 GTSNPN and CDR2 SVGIG (reference sequence). The CDR3 reads CAWRRQGVNNQPQHF. CDR3 nucleotide sequence: TGTGCCTGGAGAAGACAGGGAGTGAACAATCAGCCCCAGCATTTT.

This chain joins TRBV7-8 and TRBJ1-1, with 7 bases fitting TRBD1. The CDR3 runs to 15 residues. Per germline, CDR1 SGHVS and CDR2 FQNEAQ. The junction had 9 bases not matched to a gene; V was cut back by 6 bases and J by 2 bases. DNA of the CDR3: TGTGCCAGCAGAGCGCCGGGACAGAGCAACACTGAAGCTTTCTTT. This encodes CASRAPGQSNTEAFF.

This clone came up once. The gene calls are TRBV27 and TRBJ2-5; 13 bases are a match to TRBD2. Germline-derived CDR1 and CDR2 are MNHEY and SMNVEV (reference sequence). V was clipped by 3 bases and J by 2 bases; unmatched bases: 3. The CDR3 length is 16 residues. CDR3 sequence: CASSFRLAGGQETQYF. CDR3 nucleotides: TGTGCCAGCAGTTTCAGACTAGCGGGGGGACAAGAGACCCAGTACTTC.

The chain links TRBV7-9 to TRBJ1-5; no reliable D call. This CDR3 has 17 amino acids. V lost 1 base, J lost 2 bases, and 15 bases lay in between. Germline V CDR1 and CDR2: SEHNR, FQNEAQ (reference sequence). The CDR3 sequence: CASSLGAVDTGNQPQHF. The CDR3 nucleotides read TGTGCCAGCAGCTTAGGGGCGGTTGATACGGGCAATCAGCCCCAGCATTTT.

V usage is TRBV29-1 and J usage is TRBJ2-2; 9 bases agree with TRBD1. Germline CDR1 is SQVTM and CDR2 is ANQGSEA. This CDR3 has 14 amino acids. With V trimmed by 8 bases and J by 4 bases, 8 bases remained unmatched. CDR3 amino acids: CSIRQGDSTGELFF. Here the CDR3 DNA reads TGCAGCATAAGACAGGGGGATAGCACCGGGGAGCTGTTTTTT.

J is TRBJ2-1 and V is TRBV4-1; 8 bases are a match to TRBD2. V shed 4 bases, J shed 0 bases, and the junction held 8 bases outside the gene matches. This CDR3 comprises 17 residues. Germline V gives CDR1 MGHRA, CDR2 YSYEKL. In nucleotides, the CDR3 is TGCGCCAGCAGCCCTCCCTTTGCGGGGGGCTCCTACAATGAGCAGTTCTTC. It translates to CASSPPFAGGSYNEQFF.

The chain employs TRBV7-9 and TRBJ2-4, with D possibly TRBD2 on 6 matching bases. The germline gives CDR1 SEHNR, CDR2 FQNEAQ (reference sequence). There are 17 residues in the CDR3. Trimming removed 1 base from V and 1 base from J, with 14 bases in between. The CDR3 DNA follows: TGTGCCAGCAGCTTAGTAGGCGTCGGGGGTGCCAAAAACATTCAGTACTTC. It encodes CASSLVGVGGAKNIQYF.

V usage is TRBV11-1 and J usage is TRBJ2-1, with 8 bases matching TRBD2. The germline CDR1 and CDR2 sequences are SGHAT and FQDESV (reference sequence). The CDR3 consists of 15 residues. V dropped 3 bases and J dropped 4; count of bases not matched to a gene: 5. CDR3 region: CASSLGGLEYNEQFF. The CDR3 coding sequence is TGTGCCAGCAGCTTGGGGGGACTAGAATACAATGAGCAGTTCTTC.

This clone was detected ten times or more. The CDR3 DNA reads TGTGCCAGCAAACCTAGCGGGAATGAAGCCGAGCAGTACTTC. Protein: CASKPSGNEAEQYF. This sequence joins TRBV6-6 and TRBJ2-7; 9 nucleotides align to TRBD2. CDR1 is MNHNY, CDR2 SVGAGI, per germline (reference sequence). V lost 7 bases, J lost 6 bases, and 10 bases stayed unmatched. This CDR3 is built from 14 residues.

V gene TRBV7-8 combines with J gene TRBJ2-1; 16 nucleotides line up with TRBD2. Germline CDR1 is SGHVS and CDR2 is FQNEAQ. The V gene end was trimmed by 5 bases and the J gene end by 7 bases; junction bases not matched to a gene: 17. The CDR3 totals 20 residues. The CDR3 sequence is CASSPDSQGLAGGPGNEQFF. The CDR3 nucleotides read TGTGCCAGCAGCCCAGATTCCCAGGGACTAGCGGGAGGGCCTGGTAATGAGCAGTTCTTC.

This clone has more than one count but fewer than ten. The chain recombines TRBV19 with TRBJ1-2, with D perhaps matching TRBD1 (5 bases). The CDR3 consists of 15 residues. CDR1 and CDR2 from the germline V gene are LNHDA and SQIVND (reference sequence). With 3 bases removed from V and 0 bases from J, the gap between germline ends came to 11 bases. The CDR3 sequence is CASSMWGSANYGYTF. CDR3 in DNA: TGTGCCAGTAGTATGTGGGGGTCAGCTAACTATGGCTACACCTTC.

The rearrangement joins TRBV2 to TRBJ2-1; D is unresolved. Germline V gives CDR1 SNHLY, CDR2 FYNNEI. With 10 bases removed from V and 7 bases from J, the gap between germline ends came to 26 bases. This CDR3 contains 16 residues. CDR3 in amino acids: CATIGPLPHGGNEQFF. DNA for the CDR3: TGTGCCACAATAGGGCCGTTGCCACACGGTGGAAATGAGCAGTTCTTC.

This clone occurred once. The chain has TRBV28 and TRBJ1-1; tentatively, D is TRBD1 (5 bases). V lost 6 bases and J 1 base, leaving 12 bases between the germline ends. Per germline, CDR1 MDHEN and CDR2 SYDVKM. The CDR3 is 14 amino acids. CDR3 bases: TGTGCCAGCAGATCCGGGGGTCCGAACACTGAAGCTTTCTTT. Its protein product is CASRSGGPNTEAFF.

The rearrangement links TRBV2 to TRBJ2-1, with D possibly TRBD2 on 7 matching bases. V was clipped by 0 bases and J by 4 bases, with 25 bases between them. Germline assignment: CDR1 SNHLY and CDR2 FYNNEI. This CDR3 spans 20 amino acids. CDR3 loop: CASSEALGGRALVSYNEQFF. DNA for the CDR3: TGTGCCAGCAGTGAAGCGCTAGGGGGGAGGGCCCTCGTAAGTTACAATGAGCAGTTCTTC.

The gene calls are TRBV10-2 and TRBJ2-1; 12 nucleotides agree with TRBD2. V dropped 3 bases and J dropped 4; count of bases not matched to a gene: 4. The CDR3 extends over 16 amino acids. Germline V lookup: CDR1 WSHSY, CDR2 SAAADI. In DNA form, the CDR3 reads TGCGCCAGCAGTGAACCTACTAGCGGGAGGTACAATGAGCAGTTCTTC. Translating gives CASSEPTSGRYNEQFF.

The CDR3 DNA sequence: TGCAGCGTTGGGGTTGGAAGGGGAGAAGCTTTCTTT. This translates into CSVGVGRGEAFF. The V gene is TRBV29-1, the J gene TRBJ1-1; TRBD1 might be the D (5 bases). The germline V and J ends were trimmed by 4 bases and 8 bases, with 14 bases remaining between them. The CDR3 is made up of 12 amino acids. The germline V gene has CDR1 SQVTM and CDR2 ANQGSEA.

This rearrangement joins TRBV9 to TRBJ2-3; the D gene is possibly TRBD2 (6 bases). Trimming removed 7 bases at V and 4 bases at J, with 13 bases between. The CDR3 loop spans 13 amino acids. Germline lookup yields CDR1 SGDLS and CDR2 YYNGEE. This CDR3 reads CASASSVPDTQYF. CDR3 bases: TGTGCCAGCGCCTCTAGCGTCCCAGATACGCAGTATTTT.

V and J are TRBV2 and TRBJ2-5; no definite D call. Germline-derived CDR1 and CDR2 are SNHLY and FYNNEI. V lost 6 bases, J lost 5 bases, and 7 bases lay in between. The CDR3 loop spans 11 amino acids. This CDR3 is CASRVRETQYF. The CDR3 DNA reads as TGTGCCAGCAGGGTCCGCGAGACCCAGTACTTC.